The source of this T cell receptor beta chain is a study of blood T cell repertoires in COVID-19. Looking at the study overall: Sites in the United States, Italy and Spain provided acute and convalescent COVID-19 samples. In each case, the material was cDNA or gDNA derived from T cells, B-cell-depleted T cells, or PBMCs.

CDR1 is SGHKS, CDR2 YYEKEE, per germline (reference sequence). V was clipped by 1 base and J by 0 bases, with 11 bases between them. The CDR3 totals 17 residues. How the authors handled the data: Amplification of reference gene primers provided the estimated nucleated cell counts. Clones were sequenced by immunoSEQ multiplex PCR, and TCRdb holds only the in-frame ones, with some missing. V, J and clone size are those of that table, while D and trimming were read from the DNA. This table has about 480,000 clones, around nine tenths appearing once. The sequence was collected from a woman under 40 with acute or convalescent COVID-19. The sequenced material came from peripheral blood. The rearrangement uses TRBV5-5 and TRBJ2-6; the D gene is possibly TRBD1 (7 bases). The CDR3: CASSLSGGSSGANVLTF. In DNA, the CDR3 is TGTGCCAGCAGCTTGTCAGGGGGGAGCTCTGGGGCCAACGTCCTGACTTTC.